Listed below are T cell receptor beta chains from one sample, sequenced in a study of T cells in pancreatic ductal adenocarcinoma. The table came from immunoSEQ multiplex PCR; TCRdb's copy has only in-frame clones and leaves some out. Of about 29,000 clones in the sample, around nine tenths were seen once. Sequencing input: PBMCs. All receptors derive from a human donor with pancreatic ductal adenocarcinoma. CDR3s include the opening cysteine and the closing phenylalanine or tryptophan. Fields, in order: clone size, D gene, V gene, J gene, CDR3 protein, CDR3 DNA. The D gene is left open where the match is weak. Expanded clones are given a class, and other clones once, few, many or no size at all.

clone size: -; D gene: -; V gene: TRBV6-5; J gene: TRBJ2-7; CDR3 protein: CASSPGNSYEQYF; CDR3 DNA: TGTGCCAGCAGTCCAGGGAACTCCTACGAGCAGTACTTC
clone size: -; D gene: -; V gene: TRBV7-1; J gene: TRBJ2-7; CDR3 protein: CASTFPPGAEQYF; CDR3 DNA: TGTGCCAGCACCTTTCCTCCGGGGGCCGAGCAGTACTTC
clone size: -; D gene: TRBD2; V gene: TRBV15; J gene: TRBJ2-1; CDR3 protein: CATSKGSGSSYNEQFF; CDR3 DNA: TGTGCCACCAGCAAGGGTAGCGGGAGTTCCTACAATGAGCAGTTCTTC
clone size: once; D gene: TRBD1; V gene: TRBV19; J gene: TRBJ1-2; CDR3 protein: CASCSLDRCYGYTF; CDR3 DNA: TGTGCCAGTTGCAGTTTGGACAGGTGCTATGGCTACACCTTC
clone size: once; D gene: -; V gene: TRBV19; J gene: TRBJ1-2; CDR3 protein: CASSRWVGRLAILSDYGYTF; CDR3 DNA: TGTGCCAGTAGTAGGTGGGTTGGACGACTCGCTATTCTGAGCGACTATGGCTACACCTTC
clone size: -; D gene: -; V gene: TRBV18; J gene: TRBJ2-7; CDR3 protein: CASSLETASYEQYF; CDR3 DNA: TGTGCCAGCTCCCTCGAGACAGCGTCCTACGAGCAGTACTTC
clone size: -; D gene: -; V gene: TRBV4-2; J gene: TRBJ2-1; CDR3 protein: CASSQDLLATYNEQFF; CDR3 DNA: TGTGCCAGCAGCCAAGATTTATTGGCTACATACAATGAGCAGTTCTTC
clone size: -; D gene: TRBD2; V gene: TRBV2; J gene: TRBJ2-5; CDR3 protein: CASKVAGVRQETQYF; CDR3 DNA: TGTGCCAGCAAGGTGGCGGGAGTGAGACAAGAGACCCAGTACTTC
clone size: -; D gene: TRBD2; V gene: TRBV29-1; J gene: TRBJ2-7; CDR3 protein: CSVDGKGSGATYEQYF; CDR3 DNA: TGCAGCGTTGATGGTAAAGGTAGCGGGGCAACCTACGAGCAGTACTTC
clone size: once; D gene: TRBD1; V gene: TRBV7-2; J gene: TRBJ1-5; CDR3 protein: CASKVGTGNQPQHF; CDR3 DNA: TGTGCCAGCAAGGTGGGGACAGGCAATCAGCCCCAGCATTTT
clone size: -; D gene: TRBD2; V gene: TRBV7-3; J gene: TRBJ2-3; CDR3 protein: CASSLSVRTSGTDTQYF; CDR3 DNA: TGTGCCAGCAGCTTAAGTGTTAGGACTAGCGGCACAGATACGCAGTATTTT
clone size: -; D gene: -; V gene: TRBV5-5; J gene: TRBJ2-1; CDR3 protein: CASSPDMVYNEQFF; CDR3 DNA: TGTGCCAGCAGCCCCGACATGGTCTACAATGAGCAGTTCTTC
clone size: once; D gene: TRBD1; V gene: TRBV6-5; J gene: TRBJ1-1; CDR3 protein: CASSPGQITEAFF; CDR3 DNA: TGTGCCAGCAGCCCGGGACAGATCACTGAAGCTTTCTTT
clone size: -; D gene: -; V gene: TRBV25-1; J gene: TRBJ1-1; CDR3 protein: CASSVTGSQVAFF; CDR3 DNA: TGTGCCAGCAGTGTCACCGGGTCGCAGGTAGCTTTCTTT
clone size: -; D gene: TRBD2; V gene: TRBV2; J gene: TRBJ2-7; CDR3 protein: CASRGTSGSSEQYF; CDR3 DNA: TGTGCCAGCAGAGGGACTAGCGGGAGCTCCGAGCAGTACTTC
clone size: -; D gene: TRBD2; V gene: TRBV29-1; J gene: TRBJ2-1; CDR3 protein: CSVRLAAMDEQFF; CDR3 DNA: TGCAGCGTTCGACTAGCGGCAATGGATGAGCAGTTCTTC
clone size: -; D gene: -; V gene: TRBV5-1; J gene: TRBJ2-3; CDR3 protein: CASSLVGDDTQYF; CDR3 DNA: TGCGCCAGCAGCTTGGTGGGAGATGATACGCAGTATTTT
clone size: once; D gene: TRBD1; V gene: TRBV19; J gene: TRBJ1-2; CDR3 protein: CASSLKQGAANYGYTF; CDR3 DNA: TGTGCCAGTAGTCTCAAACAGGGGGCGGCTAACTATGGCTACACCTTC
clone size: once; D gene: -; V gene: TRBV9; J gene: TRBJ2-7; CDR3 protein: CASSVGGGSEQYF; CDR3 DNA: TGTGCCAGCAGCGTAGGGGGGGGCTCCGAGCAGTACTTC
clone size: -; D gene: -; V gene: TRBV5-1; J gene: TRBJ2-7; CDR3 protein: CASRHPELDRSLDEQYF; CDR3 DNA: TGCGCCAGCAGACACCCCGAGCTCGACAGATCTCTGGACGAGCAGTACTTC
clone size: -; D gene: -; V gene: TRBV9; J gene: TRBJ2-3; CDR3 protein: CASNKGDLSTDTQYF; CDR3 DNA: TGTGCCAGCAACAAGGGGGACCTTAGCACAGATACGCAGTATTTT
clone size: -; D gene: -; V gene: TRBV9; J gene: TRBJ2-5; CDR3 protein: CASSVGGLEETQYF; CDR3 DNA: TGTGCCAGCAGCGTAGGGGGCCTAGAGGAGACCCAGTACTTC
clone size: -; D gene: -; V gene: TRBV18; J gene: TRBJ1-1; CDR3 protein: CASSPALGSTEAFF; CDR3 DNA: TGTGCCAGCTCACCAGCTTTGGGAAGCACTGAAGCTTTCTTT
clone size: -; D gene: -; V gene: TRBV20-1; J gene: TRBJ2-1; CDR3 protein: CSARQAAEQFF; CDR3 DNA: TGCAGTGCTAGACAGGCAGCAGAGCAGTTCTTC
clone size: -; D gene: TRBD1; V gene: TRBV5-8; J gene: TRBJ1-4; CDR3 protein: CASPPDRAYGKLFF; CDR3 DNA: TGTGCCAGCCCGCCTGACAGGGCATACGGAAAACTGTTTTTT
clone size: -; D gene: -; V gene: TRBV28; J gene: TRBJ1-5; CDR3 protein: CASSLGLSPNQPQHF; CDR3 DNA: TGTGCCAGCAGTTTAGGACTTTCCCCCAATCAGCCCCAGCATTTT
clone size: -; D gene: TRBD1; V gene: TRBV29-1; J gene: TRBJ2-2; CDR3 protein: CSSRGQANTGELFF; CDR3 DNA: TGCAGTTCGAGGGGACAGGCGAACACCGGGGAGCTGTTTTTT
clone size: -; D gene: TRBD1; V gene: TRBV10-3; J gene: TRBJ2-7; CDR3 protein: CANGQGVIGEQYF; CDR3 DNA: TGTGCCAACGGACAGGGGGTTATTGGCGAGCAGTACTTC
clone size: -; D gene: -; V gene: TRBV7-2; J gene: TRBJ1-5; CDR3 protein: CASSLYEAQPQHF; CDR3 DNA: TGTGCCAGCAGCTTATATGAGGCTCAGCCCCAGCATTTT
clone size: -; D gene: -; V gene: TRBV25-1; J gene: TRBJ2-7; CDR3 protein: CAAQGSYEQYF; CDR3 DNA: TGTGCCGCGCAGGGGAGCTACGAGCAGTACTTC
clone size: -; D gene: -; V gene: TRBV6-5; J gene: TRBJ2-1; CDR3 protein: CASRLPSRNEQFF; CDR3 DNA: TGTGCCAGCAGGCTCCCCTCTAGGAATGAGCAGTTCTTC
clone size: -; D gene: -; V gene: TRBV2; J gene: TRBJ2-1; CDR3 protein: CASSPGPNEQFF; CDR3 DNA: TGTGCCAGCAGCCCAGGGCCTAATGAGCAGTTCTTC
clone size: few; D gene: -; V gene: TRBV6-6; J gene: TRBJ1-1; CDR3 protein: CASRPTRNTEAFF; CDR3 DNA: TGTGCCAGCAGGCCGACAAGGAACACTGAAGCTTTCTTT
clone size: once; D gene: -; V gene: TRBV5-1; J gene: TRBJ2-7; CDR3 protein: CASSLDPASAFYEQYF; CDR3 DNA: TGCGCCAGCAGCTTGGATCCGGCTAGCGCCTTCTACGAGCAGTACTTC
clone size: few; D gene: -; V gene: TRBV10-3; J gene: TRBJ1-1; CDR3 protein: CAISESDYTEAFF; CDR3 DNA: TGTGCCATCAGTGAATCAGATTACACTGAAGCTTTCTTT
clone size: -; D gene: -; V gene: TRBV7-6; J gene: TRBJ1-5; CDR3 protein: CASSSQGGNQPQHF; CDR3 DNA: TGTGCCAGCAGCAGCCAGGGAGGCAATCAGCCCCAGCATTTT
clone size: -; D gene: TRBD1; V gene: TRBV7-3; J gene: TRBJ2-2; CDR3 protein: CASSLGQVNTGELFF; CDR3 DNA: TGTGCCAGCAGCCTGGGACAGGTGAACACCGGGGAGCTGTTTTTT
clone size: few; D gene: TRBD1; V gene: TRBV4-3; J gene: TRBJ1-1; CDR3 protein: CASSPTPTGTEAFF; CDR3 DNA: TGCGCCAGCAGCCCAACCCCGACAGGGACTGAAGCTTTCTTT
clone size: -; D gene: -; V gene: TRBV19; J gene: TRBJ1-4; CDR3 protein: CASSTYRVDATNEKLFF; CDR3 DNA: TGTGCCAGTAGTACCTACAGGGTGGACGCAACTAATGAAAAACTGTTTTTT
clone size: -; D gene: TRBD1; V gene: TRBV2; J gene: TRBJ2-7; CDR3 protein: CASRLQGAVGGEQYF; CDR3 DNA: TGTGCCAGCCGGCTTCAGGGGGCGGTCGGGGGCGAGCAGTACTTC
clone size: -; D gene: -; V gene: TRBV11-2; J gene: TRBJ2-7; CDR3 protein: CASSPQGGSSYEQYF; CDR3 DNA: TGTGCCAGCAGCCCCCAGGGGGGGAGCTCCTACGAGCAGTACTTC
clone size: -; D gene: TRBD2; V gene: TRBV11-2; J gene: TRBJ2-3; CDR3 protein: CASKIGGSADTQYF; CDR3 DNA: TGTGCCAGCAAGATCGGGGGGTCAGCAGATACGCAGTATTTT
clone size: -; D gene: TRBD2; V gene: TRBV28; J gene: TRBJ2-7; CDR3 protein: CASTLGLAGAYEQYF; CDR3 DNA: TGTGCCAGCACCCTAGGGCTAGCGGGAGCCTACGAGCAGTACTTC
clone size: -; D gene: -; V gene: TRBV2; J gene: TRBJ1-5; CDR3 protein: CASMGQSYQPQHF; CDR3 DNA: TGTGCCAGCATGGGACAATCGTATCAGCCCCAGCATTTT
clone size: -; D gene: -; V gene: TRBV5-4; J gene: TRBJ2-1; CDR3 protein: CASSLVGGFEQFF; CDR3 DNA: TGTGCCAGCAGCTTGGTGGGGGGCTTCGAGCAGTTCTTC
clone size: once; D gene: TRBD2; V gene: TRBV15; J gene: TRBJ2-3; CDR3 protein: CATSRSGLAGVISTDTQYF; CDR3 DNA: TGTGCCACCAGCAGATCTGGACTAGCGGGAGTGATTAGCACAGATACGCAGTATTTT
clone size: -; D gene: -; V gene: TRBV7-9; J gene: TRBJ2-3; CDR3 protein: CASSLGGPRVSSDTQYF; CDR3 DNA: TGTGCCAGCAGCCTCGGGGGACCCAGGGTTTCTTCAGATACGCAGTATTTT
clone size: -; D gene: -; V gene: TRBV27; J gene: TRBJ2-7; CDR3 protein: CASSLSRAYEQYF; CDR3 DNA: TGTGCCAGCAGTTTGTCCAGGGCCTACGAGCAGTACTTC
clone size: -; D gene: TRBD2; V gene: TRBV10-3; J gene: TRBJ2-5; CDR3 protein: CAISLLAGFEETQYF; CDR3 DNA: TGTGCCATCAGCTTACTAGCGGGTTTTGAAGAGACCCAGTACTTC
clone size: -; D gene: -; V gene: TRBV27; J gene: TRBJ2-7; CDR3 protein: CASSLSDPRYYEQYF; CDR3 DNA: TGTGCCAGCAGTTTATCTGATCCAAGATACTACGAGCAGTACTTC
clone size: -; D gene: -; V gene: TRBV29-1; J gene: TRBJ1-2; CDR3 protein: CSVEVRQNYGYTF; CDR3 DNA: TGCAGCGTTGAAGTCCGACAGAACTATGGCTACACCTTC
clone size: once; D gene: -; V gene: TRBV11-2; J gene: TRBJ1-1; CDR3 protein: CASSLLQLNTEAFF; CDR3 DNA: TGTGCCAGCAGCTTACTACAGCTGAACACTGAAGCTTTCTTT
clone size: once; D gene: TRBD1; V gene: TRBV27; J gene: TRBJ1-5; CDR3 protein: CASRVRQGSNQPQHF; CDR3 DNA: TGTGCCAGCAGGGTCCGACAGGGTTCTAATCAGCCCCAGCATTTT